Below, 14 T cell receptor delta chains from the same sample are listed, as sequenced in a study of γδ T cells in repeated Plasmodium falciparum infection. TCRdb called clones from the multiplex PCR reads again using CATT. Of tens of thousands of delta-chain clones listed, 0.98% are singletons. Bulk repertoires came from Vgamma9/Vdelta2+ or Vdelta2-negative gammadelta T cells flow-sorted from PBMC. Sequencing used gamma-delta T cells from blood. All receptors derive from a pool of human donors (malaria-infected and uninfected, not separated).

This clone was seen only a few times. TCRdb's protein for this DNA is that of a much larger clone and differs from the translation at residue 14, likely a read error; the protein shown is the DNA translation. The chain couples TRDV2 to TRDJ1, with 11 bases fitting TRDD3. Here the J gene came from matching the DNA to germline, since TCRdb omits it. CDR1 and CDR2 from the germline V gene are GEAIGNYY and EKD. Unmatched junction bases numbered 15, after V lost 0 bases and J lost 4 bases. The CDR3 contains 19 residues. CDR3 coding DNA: TGTGCCTGTGACACCGGAGCTGCCTGGGGGATACCGTACATCGATAAACTCATCTTT. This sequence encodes CACDTGAAWGIPYIDKLIF.

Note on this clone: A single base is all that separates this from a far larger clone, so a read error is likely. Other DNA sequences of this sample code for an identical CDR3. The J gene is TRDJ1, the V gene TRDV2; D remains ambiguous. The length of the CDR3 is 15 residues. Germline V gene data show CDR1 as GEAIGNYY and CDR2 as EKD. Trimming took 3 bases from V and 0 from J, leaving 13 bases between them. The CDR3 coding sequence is TGTGCCTGTGACTCACTACTTTCACACACCGATAAACTCATCTTT. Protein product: CACDSLLSHTDKLIF.

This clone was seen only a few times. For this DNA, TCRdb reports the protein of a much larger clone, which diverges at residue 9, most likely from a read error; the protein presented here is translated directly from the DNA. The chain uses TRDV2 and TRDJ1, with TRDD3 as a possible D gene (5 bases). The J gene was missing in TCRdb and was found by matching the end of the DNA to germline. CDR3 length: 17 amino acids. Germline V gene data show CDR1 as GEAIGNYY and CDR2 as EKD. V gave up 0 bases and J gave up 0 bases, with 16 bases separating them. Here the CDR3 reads CACDTGGGREYTDKLIF. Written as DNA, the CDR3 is TGTGCCTGTGACACCGGAGGGGGCAGAGAGTACACCGATAAACTCATCTTT.

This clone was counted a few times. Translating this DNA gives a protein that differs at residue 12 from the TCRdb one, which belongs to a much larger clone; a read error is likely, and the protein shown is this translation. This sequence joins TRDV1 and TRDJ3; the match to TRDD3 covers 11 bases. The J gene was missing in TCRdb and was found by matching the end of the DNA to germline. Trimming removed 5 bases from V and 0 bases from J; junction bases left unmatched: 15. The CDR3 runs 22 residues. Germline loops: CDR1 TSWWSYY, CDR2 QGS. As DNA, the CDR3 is TGTGCTCTTGGGCGAACGTGGGGGATACGCGTTCCGAGCTCCTGGGACACCCGACAGATGTTTTTC. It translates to CALGRTWGIRVPSSWDTRQMFF.

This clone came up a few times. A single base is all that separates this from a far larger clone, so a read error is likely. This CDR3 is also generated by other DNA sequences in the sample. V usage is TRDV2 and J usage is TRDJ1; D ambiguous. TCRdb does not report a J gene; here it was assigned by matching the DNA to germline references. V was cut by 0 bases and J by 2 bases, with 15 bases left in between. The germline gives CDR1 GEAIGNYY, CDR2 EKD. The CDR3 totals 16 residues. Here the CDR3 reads CACDTVLRTGTDKLIF. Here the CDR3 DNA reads TGTGCCTGTGACACCGTTCTCCGTACAGGGACCGATAAACTCATCTTT.

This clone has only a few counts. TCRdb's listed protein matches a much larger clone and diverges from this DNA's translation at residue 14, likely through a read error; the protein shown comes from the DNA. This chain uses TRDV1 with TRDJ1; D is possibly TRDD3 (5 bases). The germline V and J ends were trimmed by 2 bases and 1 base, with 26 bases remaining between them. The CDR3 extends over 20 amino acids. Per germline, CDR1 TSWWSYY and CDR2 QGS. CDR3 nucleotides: TGTGCTCTTGGGGAAAACAGCGGGCCATCCTCGGGGGTCCCCACCGATAAACTCATCTTT. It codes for CALGENSGPSSGVPTDKLIF.

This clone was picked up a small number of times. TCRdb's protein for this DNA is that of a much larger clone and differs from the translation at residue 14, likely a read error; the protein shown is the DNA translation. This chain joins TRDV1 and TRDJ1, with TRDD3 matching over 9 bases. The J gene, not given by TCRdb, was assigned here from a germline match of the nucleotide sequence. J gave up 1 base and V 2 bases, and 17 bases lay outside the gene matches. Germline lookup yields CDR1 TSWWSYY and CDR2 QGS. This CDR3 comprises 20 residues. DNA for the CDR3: TGTGCTCTTGGGGAAGGGCTTTCTTCGTACTGGGGGAGTTGCACCGATAAACTCATCTTT. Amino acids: CALGEGLSSYWGSCTDKLIF.

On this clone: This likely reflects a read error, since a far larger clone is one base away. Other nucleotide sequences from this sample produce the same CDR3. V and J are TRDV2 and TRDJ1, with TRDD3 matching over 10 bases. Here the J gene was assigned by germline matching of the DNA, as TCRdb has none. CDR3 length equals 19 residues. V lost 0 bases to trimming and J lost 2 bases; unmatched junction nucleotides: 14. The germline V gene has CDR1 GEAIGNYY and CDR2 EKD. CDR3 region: CACDTVSLPTGGWTDKLIF. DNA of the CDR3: TGTGCCTGTGACACCGTGAGCCTGCCCACTGGGGGATGGACCGATAAACTCATCTTT.

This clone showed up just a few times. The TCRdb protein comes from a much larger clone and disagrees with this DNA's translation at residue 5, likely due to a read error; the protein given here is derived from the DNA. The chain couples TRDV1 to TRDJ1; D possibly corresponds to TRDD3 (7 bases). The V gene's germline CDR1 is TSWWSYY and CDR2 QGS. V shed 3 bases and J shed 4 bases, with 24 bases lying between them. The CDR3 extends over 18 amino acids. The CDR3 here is CALGDPLPPFSGGDKLIF. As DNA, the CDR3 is TGTGCTCTTGGGGACCCACTTCCTCCGTTCTCTGGGGGCGATAAACTCATCTTT.

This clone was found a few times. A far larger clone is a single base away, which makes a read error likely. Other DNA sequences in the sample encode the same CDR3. The CDR3 sequence is CACDSRLGDTPSWDTRQMFF. For the CDR3, the DNA is TGTGCCTGTGACTCCCGTCTGGGGGATACTCCCTCCTGGGACACCCGACAGATGTTTTTT. The V gene call reads TRDV2; no J gene was called; TRDD3 is the table's D call and was not checked against the DNA. The germline CDR1 and CDR2 sequences are GEAIGNYY and EKD. The CDR3 has 20 residues.

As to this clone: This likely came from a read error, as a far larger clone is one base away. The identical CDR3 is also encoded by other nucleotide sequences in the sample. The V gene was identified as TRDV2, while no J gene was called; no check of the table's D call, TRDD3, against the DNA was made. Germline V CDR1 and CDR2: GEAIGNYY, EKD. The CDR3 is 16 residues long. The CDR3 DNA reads TGTGCCTGTGACAGCCTCCTACTGGGGGGGTACGATAAGCTCATCTTT. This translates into CACDSLLLGGYDKLIF.

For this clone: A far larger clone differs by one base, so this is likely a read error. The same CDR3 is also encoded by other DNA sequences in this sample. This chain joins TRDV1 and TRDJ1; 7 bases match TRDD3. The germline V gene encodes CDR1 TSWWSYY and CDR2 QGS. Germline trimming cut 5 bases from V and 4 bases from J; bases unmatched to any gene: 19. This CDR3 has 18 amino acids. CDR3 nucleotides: TGTGCTCTTGGGTCTTACCGTTCCATCTGGGGGCCGCTCGATAAACTCATCTTT. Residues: CALGSYRSIWGPLDKLIF.

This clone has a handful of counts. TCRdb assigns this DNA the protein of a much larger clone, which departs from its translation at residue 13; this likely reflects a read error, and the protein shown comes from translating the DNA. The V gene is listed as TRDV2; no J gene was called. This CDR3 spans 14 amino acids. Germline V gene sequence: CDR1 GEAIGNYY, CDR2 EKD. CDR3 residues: CACDTGLYTDKLTF. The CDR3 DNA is TGTGCCTGTGACACCGGCCTGTACACCGATAAACTCACCTTT.

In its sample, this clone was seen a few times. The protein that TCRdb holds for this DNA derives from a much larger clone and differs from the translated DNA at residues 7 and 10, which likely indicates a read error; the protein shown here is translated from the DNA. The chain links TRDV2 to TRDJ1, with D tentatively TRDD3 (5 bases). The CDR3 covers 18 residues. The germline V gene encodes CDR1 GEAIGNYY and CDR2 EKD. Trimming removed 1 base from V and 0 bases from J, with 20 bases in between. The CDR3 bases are TGTGCCTGTGACACATCTGCGACCTGGGTCCCGTACACCGATAAACTCATCTTT. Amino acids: CACDTSATWVPYTDKLIF.